Sequencing of this T cell receptor (beta chain) was carried out in a study of regulatory T cells in long-lasting Graves disease. Across the whole study: Graves' patients (newly diagnosed) had been on antithyroid drugs under 3 months.

The germline V and J ends were trimmed by 8 bases and 5 bases, with 13 bases remaining between them. Germline values: CDR1 KGHSH, CDR2 LQKENI. The CDR3 extends over 13 amino acids. Assembly of TCR beta libraries relied on iRepertoire HTBI primers together with Arm-PCR of CDR3 regions. TCRdb reanalysed the multiplex PCR reads using MiXCR and keeps one entry per CDR3 protein. The sample records 620,000 or so distinct CDR3 sequences, less than 20% being singletons. Time point in this sample: newly diagnosed GD, antithyroid drugs for less than 3 months. Construction of the TCR library relied on RNA isolated from PBMCs. Study-wide results and limits: New patients shared some 970 public clonotypes, fewer than the roughly 2,600 shared by persistent patients.

Turning to this clonotype: The antigen remains unidentified.

The sample also formed part of further work on T cells in Graves' hyperthyroidism and ophthalmopathy. From that study: The patients, who ranged from 18 to 65 in age, presented with newly diagnosed hyperthyroidism lasting under 2 months. Most clonotypes expanded in thyroid above 0.001 were likewise present in blood.

The chain is built from TRBV18 and TRBJ1-5; D remains unclear. Source: peripheral blood mononuclear cells (PBMCs), taken at new diagnosis, from a patient treated with antithyroid drugs. This clonotype was obtained from a woman aged 25 to 39 with Graves disease. CDR3 sequence reads: CASSPSRDQPQHF. CDR3 nucleotide sequence: TGTGCCAGCAGCCCCAGCCGAGATCAGCCCCAGCATTTT. Together with reference TRBV18 and TRBJ1-5, the CDR3 gives the full variable domain: NAGVMQNPRHLVRRRGQEARLRCSPMKGHSHVYWYRQLPEEGLKFMVYLQKENIIDESGMPKERFSAEFPKEGPSILRIQQVVRGDSAAYFCASSPSRDQPQHFGDGTRLSIL.